These 20 T cell receptor beta chains were sequenced from one sample in a study of T cell responses to AZD1222 COVID-19 vaccine. Sequencing used immunoSEQ multiplex PCR; TCRdb keeps in-frame clones, though not all of them. The sample has 130,000 to 150,000 clones; 85% to 95% are singletons. Material: peripheral blood, obtained on day 0 of AZD1222 vaccination. The receptors were gathered from an adult in good health.

This sequence joins TRBV27 and TRBJ1-1; no clear D. This CDR3 has 10 amino acids. The germline CDR1 and CDR2 sequences are MNHEY and SMNVEV (reference sequence). Trimming shortened V by 10 bases and J by 1 base, and 4 bases separated the two germline ends. CDR3 nucleotides: TGTGCCAACAGGAACACTGAAGCTTTCTTT. This translates into CANRNTEAFF.

This clone has only one observation. The chain is built from TRBV27 and TRBJ1-1, with unresolved D. The V and J ends lost 2 bases and 1 base respectively, with 8 bases between them. The CDR3 contains 14 residues. Germline CDR1 is MNHEY and CDR2 is SMNVEV (reference sequence). In DNA form, the CDR3 reads TGTGCCAGCAGTTTAATGGGTGAGAACACTGAAGCTTTCTTT. Amino acids: CASSLMGENTEAFF.

The rearrangement joins TRBV4-2 to TRBJ2-5; 8 nucleotides align to TRBD2. Germline CDR1 LGHNA, CDR2 YNFKEQ. The V and J ends lost 2 bases and 7 bases, in that order; junction bases with no gene match: 6. This CDR3 has 14 residues. In nucleotides, the CDR3 is TGTGCCAGCAGCCAACTGACTAGCGTCGGGACCCAGTACTTC. This translates into CASSQLTSVGTQYF.

The V call is TRBV11-2, the J call TRBJ2-7; tentatively, D is TRBD1 (6 bases). The CDR3 has 14 residues. Germline V lookup: CDR1 SGHAT, CDR2 FQNNGV. V lost 7 bases, J lost 3 bases, and 16 bases lay in between. For the CDR3, the DNA is TGTGCCAGCACCCCAGACAGGATCAACTACGAGCAGTACTTC. Translating gives CASTPDRINYEQYF.

This chain joins TRBV28 and TRBJ2-7; unclear D gene. This CDR3 region has 15 residues. The germline V and J ends were trimmed by 6 bases and 2 bases, with 17 bases remaining between them. Per the germline V gene, CDR1 is MDHEN and CDR2 is SYDVKM. As DNA, the CDR3 is TGTGCCAGCAGCGACTTGACGAGAGCTCCCTACGAGCAGTACTTC. As protein: CASSDLTRAPYEQYF.

The chain uses TRBV7-2 and TRBJ1-1; D is uncertain. V was clipped by 5 bases and J by 10 bases, with 11 bases between them. The CDR3 contains 11 residues. Germline assignment: CDR1 SGHTA and CDR2 FQGNSA. CDR3: CASSLTPGAFF. For the CDR3, the DNA is TGTGCCAGCAGCCTCACGCCCGGAGCTTTCTTT.

The CDR3 is CASSLGALGGYTF. The CDR3, as DNA: TGTGCCAGCAGCTTGGGTGCTCTCGGGGGCTACACCTTC. The chain joins TRBV7-9 to TRBJ1-2; D gene ambiguous. The V gene lost 3 bases and the J gene lost 8 bases, with 13 bases spanning the gap. The germline V gene encodes CDR1 SEHNR and CDR2 FQNEAQ (reference sequence). This CDR3 is built from 13 residues.

The CDR3 region has the DNA TGCGCCAGCAGCCTCCCGGGGGGGTCTACTGATGGCTACACCTTC. It specifies CASSLPGGSTDGYTF. This chain uses TRBV5-1 with TRBJ1-2; D may be TRBD1 (5 bases). The V gene's germline CDR1 is SGHRS and CDR2 YFSETQ. With 4 bases removed from V and 6 bases from J, the gap between germline ends came to 19 bases. The CDR3 loop spans 15 amino acids.

This clone was counted once. The chain links TRBV7-2 to TRBJ2-1, with TRBD2 matching 7 bases. The V segment lost 3 bases and the J segment 0 bases; nucleotides outside the gene matches: 5. The CDR3 contains 16 residues. CDR1 and CDR2 (germline): SGHTA, FQGNSA. The CDR3 protein is CASSFLSGTSYNEQFF. Written as DNA, the CDR3 is TGTGCCAGCAGCTTCCTAAGCGGGACCTCCTACAATGAGCAGTTCTTC.

The J gene is TRBJ2-3, the V gene TRBV24-1; the match to TRBD2 covers 11 bases. Germline CDR1 reads KGHDR; CDR2 reads SFDVKD. The CDR3 runs to 17 residues. After removal of 3 bases from V and 3 bases from J, the junction contained 7 bases not matched to a gene. The chain's CDR3 is CATSDRRLAGTTDTQYF. CDR3 nucleotide sequence: TGTGCCACCAGTGATAGACGACTAGCGGGGACGACAGATACGCAGTATTTT.

The rearrangement links TRBV27 to TRBJ2-7; D unresolved. The V end lost 2 bases, the J end lost 0 bases, and 8 bases lay between the germline ends. This CDR3 has 14 residues. Germline CDR1 reads MNHEY; CDR2 reads SMNVEV (reference sequence). The CDR3 protein is CASSLRVNSYEQYF. In DNA, the CDR3 is TGTGCCAGCAGTTTAAGGGTCAACTCCTACGAGCAGTACTTC.

The chain uses TRBV6-4 and TRBJ1-1; D is possibly TRBD1 (6 bases). Deletions cut 3 bases from V and 4 bases from J, with 9 bases between. CDR1 is MRHNA, CDR2 SNTAGT, per germline. The CDR3 is made up of 13 amino acids. In DNA, the CDR3 is TGTGCCAGCAGTGAGGGGGGCCGCACTGAAGCTTTCTTT. Protein product: CASSEGGRTEAFF.

This chain links TRBV6-5 with TRBJ2-7; D is uncertain. CDR1 is MNHEY, CDR2 SVGAGI, per germline. The CDR3 extends over 12 amino acids. Between the trimmed V and J ends, which lost 5 bases and 0 bases, there was a span of 5 bases. This chain's CDR3 is CASSLSSYEQYF. In DNA form, the CDR3 reads TGTGCCAGCAGTCTCAGCTCCTACGAGCAGTACTTC.

In nucleotides, the CDR3 is TGTGCCAGCAGCGTCACAGGGAAGCAGTACTTC. This codes for CASSVTGKQYF. The rearrangement joins TRBV11-3 to TRBJ2-7; D is perhaps TRBD1 (6 bases). From germline, CDR1 is SGHNT and CDR2 YENEEA. Trimming pared 5 bases from V and 8 bases from J, leaving 10 bases between. This CDR3 is 11 amino acids long.

The V and J genes are TRBV18 and TRBJ2-1, with D unresolved. From germline, CDR1 is KGHSH and CDR2 LQKENI. This CDR3 is built from 15 residues. Trimming pared 0 bases from V and 1 base from J, leaving 7 bases between. This CDR3 is CASSPPMRSYNEQFF. For the CDR3, the DNA is TGTGCCAGCTCACCACCTATGAGGTCCTACAATGAGCAGTTCTTC.

This chain connects TRBV7-9 to TRBJ2-7; TRBD1 might be the D (5 bases). CDR1 is SEHNR and CDR2 is FQNEAQ in the germline V gene (reference sequence). Between the trimmed V and J ends, which lost 2 bases and 2 bases, there was a span of 19 bases. This CDR3 comprises 17 residues. This CDR3 reads CASSLNPWAGKPYEQYF. In DNA form, the CDR3 reads TGTGCCAGCAGCTTAAATCCGTGGGCAGGGAAACCCTACGAGCAGTACTTC.

This clone was recorded once. The J gene is TRBJ1-3, the V gene TRBV5-8; no reliable D call. CDR3 length: 12 residues. V was shortened by 1 base and J by 5 bases, with 4 bases between the two germline ends. Looked up from germline, CDR1 is SGHTS and CDR2 is YDEGEE. CDR3 nucleotide sequence: TGTGCCAGCAGCTTGCTCCGAAACACCATATATTTT. Translating gives CASSLLRNTIYF.

The chain recombines TRBV19 with TRBJ1-2, with 9 bases aligning to TRBD1. V was pared by 6 bases and J by 4 bases, with 18 bases of the junction left unmatched. This CDR3 is built from 18 residues. Germline V lookup: CDR1 LNHDA, CDR2 SQIVND (reference sequence). This chain's CDR3 is CASSKGRDRDPGGYGYTF. CDR3 coding DNA: TGTGCCAGTAGCAAAGGGCGGGACAGGGACCCCGGGGGCTATGGCTACACCTTC.

V gene TRBV19 combines with J gene TRBJ2-1; TRBD2 agrees at 8 bases. The germline V gene has CDR1 LNHDA and CDR2 SQIVND (reference sequence). V lost 3 bases and J lost 6; bases outside the gene matches: 7. CDR3 length: 15 amino acids. The DNA of the CDR3 is TGTGCCAGTAGTATGGAAGCGGGGGTGACCAATGAGCAGTTCTTC. It specifies CASSMEAGVTNEQFF.

The rearrangement links TRBV5-1 to TRBJ2-2; D gene unclear. The CDR3 is made up of 14 amino acids. V was shortened by 4 bases and J by 1 base, with 8 bases between the two germline ends. Germline CDR1 and CDR2: SGHRS and YFSETQ. The CDR3 protein is CASSLVVNTGELFF. The CDR3 DNA reads TGCGCCAGCAGCCTGGTCGTGAACACCGGGGAGCTGTTTTTT.